Reported below is one T cell receptor beta chain. Ten or more counts support this clonotype. The antigen it recognizes is unknown. Base qualities were left out, and no much larger clone turns up one base away. The data are from a study of T cells in Graves' hyperthyroidism and ophthalmopathy (dated by TCRdb to between 2019 and 2020). For the study in its entirety: Peripheral blood samples were taken at initial diagnosis, before any treatment was given. A discovery cohort of about a hundred patients, about 43 with Graves' ophthalmopathy and 55 to 60 with stable Graves' hyperthyroidism, was used to find distinguishing TCR V-J signatures. Whether ophthalmopathy could be predicted prospectively was tested in an independent validation cohort made up of under 20 hyperthyroidism patients plus 17 patients who later progressed to ophthalmopathy. The 100 or so discovery patients were divided at random into training and test sets in a 7:3 ratio. In about six Graves' hyperthyroidism patients, the study also compared T-cell repertoires from thyroid tissue with T-cell repertoires from blood. Once sampling was done, hyperthyroidism patients were given methimazole at a starting dose of 30 mg daily, whereas ophthalmopathy patients were given high-dose intravenous methylprednisolone. The paper reports TCR Vbeta CDR3 sequencing of 135 peripheral blood samples: 43 ophthalmopathy, under 80 hyperthyroidism and about 17 progressor patients. The paper as a whole reports these results and caveats: No statistical method was used to set the sample size in advance, and investigators knew the group allocation. During validation, the model predicted progression to ophthalmopathy a median of around 7 months ahead of onset, with around 70% sensitivity and 72.22% specificity. In cross-validation, a model built on a 13 V-J signature told ophthalmopathy apart from stable hyperthyroidism with about 90% sensitivity and approximately 81% specificity, and in testing the same model reached 80%/75%. Most expanded thyroid clonotypes (frequency above 0.001) were also detected in blood, a finding suggesting that blood repertoires may reflect thyroid immune responses.

The TCR beta CDR3 regions were amplified from the RNA transcripts. The first round of RT-PCR for the TCR CDR3 was performed with the HTBI primer set and the Qiagen OneStep RT-PCR kit. Libraries were constructed in a second round of multiplex PCR, after which size selection and purification were carried out. Libraries were sequenced paired-end with 100 bp reads on an Illumina HiSeq2000. Turning to the authors' computational methods: SOAPnuke was used to process the raw data, with reads discarded if the reads contained adapters or uncalled bases, had a mean Phred below 15, or lacked an exact constant-primer or identifier match. COPE v1.2.5 was used to merge high-quality paired reads, and clonotypes were defined as unique nucleotide sequences. MiTCR v1.1 was used to align the clonotypes against IMGT TRBV, TRBD and TRBJ reference segments. Only V-J combinations with frequency above 0.0001, covering approximately 99% of repertoires, were analysed. A TCS score was defined as the ratio of F50 (clonal expansion) to E x V (chaos), with BLOSUM62-based TCRdist applied between CDR3 peptides within each V-J. Welch's t-statistics and random forest reduced 450 to 600 V-J features to 13, which were used in a naive Bayes classifier (R e1071). The raw public reads went through TCRdb reprocessing: fastp at Q25, MiXCR clone calling, in-frame beta chains kept. Here each entry gathers all rows of one CDR3 protein and keeps the most common genes and DNA. These V and J calls are TCRdb output, not the study's own analysis. The sample table holds hundreds of thousands of distinct CDR3 sequences, of which over 10% were seen once. 9.2% of the sample belongs to the ten largest clones.

Stable Graves' hyperthyroidism was defined as the absence of progression to ophthalmopathy over 18 months of follow-up. Hyperthyroidism patients were aged 18 to 65 years and newly diagnosed, with disease duration of less than 2 months. The study excluded patients with uncontrolled infections, other autoimmune diseases, pregnancy or lactation. Clinical symptoms, serum thyroxine and TRAb, thyroid ultrasound, and orbital computed tomography formed the basis for the diagnoses. PBMCs were isolated from 7.5 to 10 ml of fresh peripheral blood by Ficoll-Paque density gradient centrifugation. Total RNA was extracted with Trizol reagent, and quality was checked on an Agilent 2100 Bioanalyzer. The CDR3 measures 15 amino acids from cysteine to phenylalanine. The retained sequence is limited to the CDR3, 45 bases, with the frame set at the first base. Per the germline V gene, SGDLS is the CDR1 and YYNGEE is the CDR2. V was cut back by 0 bases and J by 9 bases, leaving a gap of 16 bases between them.

The TCR sequence derives from a woman aged 18-30 years with Graves' hyperthyroidism. The sample taken for sequencing was blood. In this chain, TRBV9 is recombined with TRBJ2-1, with a tentative D gene TRBD1 over 6 matching bases. For the CDR3, the sequence is CASSVVLAGATEQFF. The nucleotide sequence is TGTGCCAGCAGCGTAGTTCTGGCAGGGGCGACTGAGCAGTTCTTC.